The present T cell receptor (beta chain) was sequenced within a study of blood T cell repertoires in COVID-19. About the study: Spain, Italy and the United States supplied samples that represented acute and convalescent COVID-19. Sources were T cells, B-cell-depleted T cells, or PBMCs; the material itself was cDNA or gDNA.

In the original workflow: Estimation of nucleated cell counts was performed using reference gene primer amplification. TCRdb keeps only in-frame clones here, not all; method: immunoSEQ multiplex PCR. From that table come the V and J calls and clone size; the DNA was used to work out D and trimming. The repertoire holds around 35,000 clones, with more than 70% as singletons. V lost 2 bases to trimming and J lost 6 bases, with 20 bases between them. From germline, CDR1 is MNHEY and CDR2 SVGEGT. This CDR3 has 18 residues. The sample consisted of peripheral blood. This receptor was taken from a human donor in a cohort sampled during active COVID-19. The J gene is TRBJ1-6, the V gene TRBV6-2 or TRBV6-3; perhaps TRBD1 as D (6 bases). The CDR3 bases are TGTGCCAGCAGTTACGACCGGGGGGCCAGCCTAACTAATTCACCCCTCCACTTT. This translates into CASSYDRGASLTNSPLHF.